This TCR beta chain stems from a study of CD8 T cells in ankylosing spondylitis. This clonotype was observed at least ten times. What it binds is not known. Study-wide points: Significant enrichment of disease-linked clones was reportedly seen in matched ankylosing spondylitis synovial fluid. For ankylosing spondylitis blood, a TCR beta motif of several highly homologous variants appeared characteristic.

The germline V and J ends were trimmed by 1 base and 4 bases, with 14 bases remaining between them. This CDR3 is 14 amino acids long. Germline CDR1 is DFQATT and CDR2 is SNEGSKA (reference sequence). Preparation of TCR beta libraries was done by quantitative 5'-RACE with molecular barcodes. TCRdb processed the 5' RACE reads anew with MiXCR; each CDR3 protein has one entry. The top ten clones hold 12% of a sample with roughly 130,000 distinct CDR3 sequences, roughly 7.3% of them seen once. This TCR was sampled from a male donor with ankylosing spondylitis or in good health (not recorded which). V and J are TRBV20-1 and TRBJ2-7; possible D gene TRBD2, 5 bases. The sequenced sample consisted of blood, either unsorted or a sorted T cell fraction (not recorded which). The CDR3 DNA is TGCAGTGCTAGAGTTTTTCTAGCTAATTACGAGCAGTACTTC. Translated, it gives CSARVFLANYEQYF.